The rows below give T cell receptor beta chains drawn from one sample of a study of blood T cell repertoires in COVID-19. TCRdb's copy holds only in-frame clones and misses some; the assay was immunoSEQ multiplex PCR. Among fewer than 200,000 clones listed, 80% to 90% were seen once. Sequencing was carried out using peripheral blood. These receptors were taken from a man between 18 and 35 years old who had recovered from COVID-19. CDR3s include the opening cysteine and the closing phenylalanine or tryptophan. The D gene is left open where the match is weak. The size of a clone is reported for some rows only, either as once, few or many, or as a class for expanded clones.

d_call j_call v_call clone_size cdr3_aa cdr3_nt
TRBD2 TRBJ2-1 TRBV11-2 - CASSLGGAGGDNEQFF TGTGCCAGCAGCTTAGGTGGAGCGGGAGGGGACAATGAGCAGTTCTTC
TRBD1 TRBJ1-4 TRBV5-4 once CASSSGQVENEKLFF TGTGCCAGCAGCTCAGGACAGGTGGAGAATGAAAAACTGTTTTTT
- TRBJ2-2 TRBV24-1 - CATSGGASTGELFF TGTGCCACCAGTGGTGGAGCAAGCACCGGGGAGCTGTTTTTT
- TRBJ2-5 TRBV9 - CASSVDIGGDQETQYF TGTGCCAGCAGCGTAGATATCGGCGGGGACCAAGAGACCCAGTACTTC
TRBD1 TRBJ1-2 TRBV4-1 - CASSQEGQGVYGYTF TGCGCCAGCAGCCAAGAGGGACAGGGGGTTTATGGCTACACCTTC
- TRBJ1-5 TRBV21-1 - CASGDRDQPQHF TGTGCCAGCGGAGACAGAGATCAGCCCCAGCATTTT
- TRBJ1-1 TRBV9 - CASSNFYGNTEAFF TGTGCCAGCAGCAACTTTTACGGGAACACTGAAGCTTTCTTT
TRBD2 TRBJ2-1 TRBV9 few CASSVGLREGNEQFF TGTGCCAGCAGCGTAGGTTTGCGGGAGGGGAATGAGCAGTTCTTC
TRBD2 TRBJ2-7 TRBV7-2 - CASKLLAGGEQYF TGTGCCAGCAAGCTCTTAGCGGGAGGCGAGCAGTACTTC
TRBD2 TRBJ2-5 TRBV25-1 once CASSAQTSGRLETQYF TGTGCCAGCAGTGCCCAGACTAGCGGGAGGTTGGAGACCCAGTACTTC
- TRBJ1-2 TRBV28 - CASSFQQGRGGYTF TGTGCCAGCAGTTTCCAACAGGGAAGAGGAGGCTACACCTTC
- TRBJ2-5 TRBV6-2/TRBV6-3 once CASRPDRRWDFQETQYF TGTGCCAGCAGGCCTGACAGGAGATGGGATTTCCAAGAGACCCAGTACTTC
TRBD2 TRBJ2-1 TRBV29-1 - CSVEDGWREHLDEQFF TGCAGCGTTGAAGATGGGTGGCGGGAGCATCTCGATGAGCAGTTCTTC
- TRBJ2-6 TRBV5-1 - CASSLGQWGANVLTF TGCGCCAGCAGCTTGGGACAATGGGGGGCCAACGTCCTGACTTTC
TRBD2 TRBJ2-1 TRBV28 - CASRGTSGSYNEQFF TGTGCCAGCAGGGGCACTAGCGGGAGCTACAATGAGCAGTTCTTC
- TRBJ1-6 TRBV5-1 - CASSSGQSNSPLHF TGCGCCAGCAGCTCCGGACAGTCTAATTCACCCCTCCACTTT
- TRBJ2-3 TRBV6-2/TRBV6-3 - CASSRGGGGGDTQYF TGTGCCAGCAGCCGAGGAGGCGGCGGAGGAGATACGCAGTATTTT
- TRBJ1-1 TRBV9 - CASAGVNTEAFF TGTGCCTCCGCTGGAGTGAACACTGAAGCTTTCTTT
TRBD2 TRBJ2-1 TRBV19 - CASSIVMGLASPNNEQFF TGTGCCAGTAGTATTGTGATGGGACTAGCGAGCCCTAACAATGAGCAGTTCTTC
TRBD1 TRBJ2-5 TRBV2 - CASSSRGTGKETQYF TGTGCCAGCAGTTCCCGCGGGACAGGGAAAGAGACCCAGTACTTC
- TRBJ1-5 TRBV6-5 - CASILDRSDQPQHF TGTGCCAGTATCCTGGATAGGAGCGATCAGCCCCAGCATTTT
- TRBJ2-3 TRBV9 once CASSAPGSADTQYF TGTGCCAGCAGCGCGCCGGGATCTGCAGATACGCAGTATTTT
- TRBJ1-5 TRBV27 - CASSLYGSGAQYSNQPQHF TGTGCCAGCAGTTTGTATGGTAGCGGGGCGCAATATAGCAATCAGCCCCAGCATTTT
TRBD2 TRBJ2-7 TRBV13 - CASSSRSGSYEQYF TGTGCCAGCAGTTCGAGGAGCGGGAGTTACGAGCAGTACTTC
TRBD2 TRBJ2-3 TRBV5-4 - CASSLLSGVSTDTQYF TGTGCCAGCAGCTTGCTTAGCGGGGTTAGCACAGATACGCAGTATTTT
TRBD2 TRBJ2-5 TRBV11-2 - CASSTKAPTGGAQETQYF TGTGCCAGCAGCACAAAAGCCCCTACGGGAGGGGCCCAAGAGACCCAGTACTTC
- TRBJ1-1 TRBV6-5 - CASSYSLMNTEAFF TGTGCCAGCAGTTACTCGTTAATGAACACTGAAGCTTTCTTT
- TRBJ1-2 TRBV28 few CASSPPAGYGYTF TGTGCCAGCAGTCCCCCGGCGGGCTATGGCTACACCTTC
- TRBJ1-1 TRBV10-3 - CAISENRIESEAFF TGTGCCATCAGTGAGAACAGGATTGAATCTGAAGCTTTCTTT
TRBD2 TRBJ2-7 TRBV6-2/TRBV6-3 - CASSSGTSGSGQYF TGTGCCAGCAGTAGCGGGACTAGCGGATCTGGGCAGTACTTC
TRBD2 TRBJ2-7 TRBV6-5 once CASSYSTSAIYEQYF TGTGCCAGCAGTTACTCGACTAGCGCAATCTACGAGCAGTACTTC
- TRBJ2-7 TRBV21-1 - CASSKVPQTAAYEQYF TGTGCCAGCAGCAAAGTTCCCCAAACAGCCGCCTACGAGCAGTACTTC
- TRBJ1-1 TRBV7-9 few CASSYRDTEAFF TGTGCCAGCAGTTACCGCGACACTGAAGCTTTCTTT
- TRBJ2-1 TRBV27 - CASSSFFQGRPEQFF TGTGCCAGCAGTTCGTTCTTCCAGGGCCGACCAGAGCAGTTCTTC
TRBD2 TRBJ2-1 TRBV28 - CASSLLAGYNEQFF TGTGCCAGCAGTTTACTAGCGGGATACAATGAGCAGTTCTTC
TRBD1 TRBJ2-1 TRBV27 - CASSRRTGISYNEQFF TGTGCCAGCAGTAGGCGGACAGGGATCTCCTACAATGAGCAGTTCTTC
TRBD1 TRBJ1-1 TRBV28 - CASIPGGAGTEAFF TGTGCCTCTATCCCAGGGGGCGCGGGCACTGAAGCTTTCTTT
- TRBJ1-6 TRBV25-1 - CASSEYDGTEYNSPLHF TGTGCCAGCAGTGAATATGACGGGACTGAGTATAATTCACCCCTCCACTTT
TRBD1 TRBJ1-1 TRBV7-9 - CASSFTGGPNTEAFF TGTGCCAGCAGCTTCACAGGGGGGCCGAACACTGAAGCTTTCTTT